One and the same sample provided the 8 T cell receptor beta chains below, sequenced in a study of T-cell memory formation after mild COVID-19. TCRdb used MiXCR to reprocess the 5' RACE reads, holding one entry per CDR3 protein. The table has fewer than 700,000 distinct CDR3 sequences, less than 25% seen once. The sequenced sample consisted of PBMCs or a T cell subset sorted from them (not recorded which). The receptors originated from an adult woman who had mild COVID-19 (a few samples of this study predate the infection). Cell type and time point are not known.

This chain links TRBV6-5 with TRBJ1-2; tentative D call: TRBD1 (6 bases). The germline V gene encodes CDR1 MNHEY and CDR2 SVGAGI. This CDR3 is built from 13 residues. V was trimmed by 2 bases and J by 4 bases, leaving 8 bases between them. The CDR3 sequence is CASSYDRTYGYTF. The CDR3 DNA reads as TGTGCCAGCAGTTACGACAGGACCTATGGCTACACCTTC.

This clonotype was observed a few times. The chain has TRBV24-1 and TRBJ2-1; D is possibly TRBD1 or TRBD2 (5 bases each). CDR1 is KGHDR, CDR2 SFDVKD, per germline. The CDR3 extends over 13 amino acids. The V gene lost 4 bases and the J gene lost 9 bases, with 12 bases spanning the gap. In DNA, the CDR3 is TGTGCCACCAGTGAGATCAGGGCGGGTGAGCAGTTCTTC. Translation: CATSEIRAGEQFF.

The J gene is TRBJ2-1, the V gene TRBV14; 7 bases are shared with TRBD2. The CDR3 spans 13 residues. Germline CDR1 and CDR2: SGHDN and FVKESK. Trimming removed 4 bases from V and 6 bases from J; junction bases left unmatched: 3. CDR3 protein: CASSLRLANEQFF. The CDR3 coding sequence is TGTGCCAGCAGCCTGAGACTAGCCAATGAGCAGTTCTTC.

This clonotype has a handful of counts. The chain joins TRBV20-1 to TRBJ2-2; TRBD2 matches at 10 bases. Germline V gene lookup returns CDR1 DFQATT and CDR2 SNEGSKA (reference sequence). Trimming took 2 bases from V and 5 from J; bases not matched to a gene: 11. The CDR3 has 17 amino acids. CDR3 sequence reads: CSARNLAGGSQTGELFF. The CDR3 DNA follows: TGCAGTGCTAGAAATTTAGCGGGGGGCTCTCAAACCGGGGAGCTGTTTTTT.

V gene TRBV5-5 combines with J gene TRBJ2-3; TRBD1 matches at 8 bases. Trimming removed 5 bases from V and 7 bases from J; junction bases left unmatched: 9. The CDR3 is 14 residues long. Germline V gene data show CDR1 as SGHKS and CDR2 as YYEKEE (reference sequence). The CDR3, as DNA: TGTGCCAGCAGACCAGGGGGCGCGCGGTATACGCAGTATTTT. Translating it yields CASRPGGARYTQYF. Based on the CDR3 plus reference TRBV5-5 and TRBJ2-3, the full variable domain is DAGVTQSPTHLIKTRGQQVTLRCSPISGHKSVSWYQQVLGQGPQFIFQYYEKEERGRGNFPDRFSARQFPNYSSELNVNALLLGDSALYLCASRPGGARYTQYFGPGTRLTVL.

The chain combines TRBV6-4 with TRBJ2-2; 11 bases match TRBD2. The CDR3 runs to 15 residues. From germline, CDR1 is MRHNA and CDR2 SNTAGT. V lost 4 bases, J lost 4 bases, and 2 bases stayed unmatched. For the CDR3, the DNA is TGTGCCAGCAGTGTACTAGCGGGGGCCACCGGGGAGCTGTTTTTT. Translating gives CASSVLAGATGELFF.

The chain has TRBV6-2 or TRBV6-3 and TRBJ2-3; TRBD2 might be the D (5 bases). The germline V gene has CDR1 MNHEY and CDR2 SVGEGT. Trimming stripped 7 bases from V and 2 bases from J, with 13 bases between. This CDR3 contains 14 residues. The DNA of the CDR3 is TGTGCCAGCAACGCCGGGATAATCACAGATACGCAGTATTTT. Its translation: CASNAGIITDTQYF.

The chain uses TRBV19 and TRBJ2-1; D gene ambiguous. The CDR3 totals 17 residues. V was shortened by 7 bases and J by 1 base, with 20 bases between the two germline ends. Per the germline V gene, CDR1 is LNHDA and CDR2 is SQIVND (reference sequence). The CDR3 DNA sequence: TGTGCCAGTAATAATAACCGCCCGGGTCAGTCCTACAATGAGCAGTTCTTC. Translated, it gives CASNNNRPGQSYNEQFF.